This T cell receptor beta chain stems from a study of shared clonotypes between healthy human individuals (dated by TCRdb to the early 2020s). With respect to the entire study: A few men and two women, aged 18 to 49 years, made up the cohort. Different laboratories and diverse techniques were used to prepare libraries and sequence TCR repertoires, to increase sequencing depth and limit assay-specific biases. Between about 0.94 and 10 billion PBMCs per donor were obtained by leukapheresis. For each donor, CD4 naive and CD4 memory were each given three plates, CD8 naive was given two plates, and CD8 memory was given one plate. Blood TCR repertoires of a handful of healthy adults were deeply sequenced to estimate repertoire size and the extent of clonotype sharing between individuals. The investigation overall reported the following: Compared with non-shared clonotypes, clonotypes shared by all four sorted-subset donors had higher generation probabilities. Based on pairwise subsampling, the degree of clonotype sharing among donors was expected to be affected by sequencing depth. Larger estimated clonotype richness was generally found for naive subsets than for memory subsets. Because the study included a small number of donors, the genetic and exposure-history diversity represented was limited. Incomplete sequencing was indicated by rarefaction of sorted-subset datasets, despite the large sequencing depth. Sampling was restricted to blood, and TCR repertoires in tissue are likely to differ from TCR repertoires in blood. Approximately 4.8% of naive CD4, 3% to 4% of naive CD8, approximately 2.2% of memory CD4, and approximately 0.39% of memory CD8 clonotypes were shared across several donors.

The V and J ends are trimmed by 5 bases and 7 bases, leaving 29 bases between them. The CDR3 measures 18 amino acids from cysteine to phenylalanine. Left in the record is the CDR3 DNA by itself, 54 bases read in frame from the first base. CDR1 SGHTA and CDR2 FQGNSA are derived from the germline V gene. TCR CDR3 regions were amplified from genomic DNA by multiplex PCR using the deep immunoSEQ assay. Genomic DNA extracted from each cell subset was distributed evenly over all wells of several immunoSEQ 96-well plates, and each plate served as one replicate. For sorted subsets, 200 to 250 ng of genomic DNA, equivalent to 25,000 to 35,000 T cell genomes, went into each replicate PCR. The purified libraries were quantified using a Qubit 3.0 fluorometer, sized with a Bioanalyzer 2100, and then quantified again using the KAPA Library Quantification kit. Every immunoSEQ 96-well plate was sequenced on a separate single-read 150-cycle Illumina NextSeq 550 flow cell. Turning to the authors' computational methods: Because the immunoSEQ output held only junctional sequences and lacked quality scores, the filtering could not match the filtering applied to full-length reads. Sequences were annotated with PyIR, a Python wrapper for IgBLAST v1.9, and V/J genes and CDR3 were assigned using IMGT germline references. Reads were removed for weak V/J assignments (E-value above 1e-6), missing CDR3, stop codons, out-of-frame junctions, or ambiguous translated residues. V3J clonotypes were defined as sequences sharing the same inferred V gene, J gene, and CDR3 amino acid sequence. The percentage overlap between two repertoires was calculated by dividing the number of shared unique clonotypes by the size of the smaller repertoire. Repertoire richness was assessed with RTK rarefaction, the Chao1 estimator, and Recon v2.1 estimates of unobserved clonotypes. Generation probabilities for all TCRbeta clonotypes obtained by the gDNA method from a handful of donors were computed using OLGA. What TCRdb holds here is the immuneACCESS table cut down to in-frame rearrangements. Part of the clones is not present; checked against another copy, under half of the missing clones reflect an unresolved V gene, and the others are unexplained. That table supplies the V and J calls and clone size; D and trimming were determined from the DNA. The sample table lists around 83,000 clones, 60% to 65% of them with a count of one. The biggest ten clones account for about 51% of the sample.

Healthy HIV-negative adults with no recently reported acute infections or vaccinations were included as donors. Every donor was a Caucasian adult residing in Nashville, Tennessee, USA. CD8 memory samples consisted of magnetically selected CD45RO+ cells combined with CCR7-negative CD45RA+ effector memory (TemRA) cells. Blood was obtained by leukapheresis, after which PBMCs were separated by Ficoll-Histopaque density gradient centrifugation and cryopreserved in liquid nitrogen vapor phase. Analytical flow cytometry was used to check the purity and quantity of each magnetically sorted T cell population. Genomic DNA was isolated from each sorted fraction and quantified by UV absorbance on a Nanodrop 2000c. As for this clone: This clone's antigen is unknown. No per-base quality is available; no much larger clone lies one base away.

Sequencing used memory CD8+ T cells sorted from blood. Taken with the paper, the label for cell subset or site translates to: CD45RO+ cells pooled with CCR7-negative TemRA cells. The rearranged segments are TRBV7-2 and TRBJ1-2; a weak D assignment points to TRBD1 (6 bases agree). The clonotype originates from a man aged 25 to 40 in good health. The CDR3 region: CASSGGGPGVLVTSGYTF. The sequenced DNA: TGTGCCAGCAGCGGAGGGGGTCCCGGGGTTTTGGTTACGAGTGGCTACACCTTC.